This TCR beta chain comes out of a study of early T cells in non-severe SARS-CoV-2 infection. Across the study: Bulk RNA taken from unsorted whole blood was sequenced, leaving chains unpaired.

TCRdb called the 5' RACE reads again in MiXCR, with one record for every CDR3 protein. Of approximately 69,000 distinct CDR3 sequences in the sample, over 9.5% are singletons; the top ten hold around 6.3%. This clonotype was seen a single time. This TCR was sampled from an adult who was a healthcare worker with PCR-confirmed SARS-CoV-2 infection or an uninfected control (not recorded which). Source material: whole blood.

In DNA, the CDR3 is TGCAGTGCCCCCGGACTAGCGGGGGGAACAGATACGCAGTATTTT. It specifies CSAPGLAGGTDTQYF. This chain connects TRBV20-1 to TRBJ2-3; 14 positions agree with TRBD2. V dropped 6 bases and J dropped 3; count of bases not matched to a gene: 5. Germline V gene lookup returns CDR1 DFQATT and CDR2 SNEGSKA (reference sequence). There are 15 residues in the CDR3.